This T cell receptor beta chain comes out of a study of blood T cell repertoires in COVID-19. The count of this clone is one. Generated by immunoSEQ multiplex PCR, the TCRdb table keeps only in-frame clones and is missing some. The sample carries about 180,000 clones, approximately 80% recorded once. Participants were aged roughly 18 to 90 years, lived in 25 or so US areas, and enrolled virtually. CDR3 length equals 16 residues. V was pared by 3 bases and J by 1 base, with 9 bases of the junction left unmatched. Germline V gene lookup returns CDR1 SGHRS and CDR2 YFSETQ. Sequencing was performed on PBMCs or T cells enriched from blood (not recorded which). This sequence originates from a woman aged 45-59 years who had recovered from COVID-19. The chain employs TRBV5-1 and TRBJ2-5, with 7 bases identical to TRBD1. The chain's CDR3 is CASSWGTGTAQETQYF. DNA of the CDR3: TGCGCCAGCAGCTGGGGAACTGGGACAGCCCAAGAGACCCAGTACTTC.